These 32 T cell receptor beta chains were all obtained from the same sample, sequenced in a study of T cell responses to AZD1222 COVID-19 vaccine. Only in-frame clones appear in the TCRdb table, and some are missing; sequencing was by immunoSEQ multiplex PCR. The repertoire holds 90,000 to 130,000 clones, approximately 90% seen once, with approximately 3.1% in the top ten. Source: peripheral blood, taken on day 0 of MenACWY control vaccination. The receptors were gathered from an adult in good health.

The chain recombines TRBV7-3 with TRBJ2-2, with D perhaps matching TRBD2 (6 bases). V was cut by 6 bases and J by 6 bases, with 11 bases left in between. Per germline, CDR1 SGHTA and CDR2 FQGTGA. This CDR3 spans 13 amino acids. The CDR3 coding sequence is TGTGCCAGCAGGCAGACTAGTCCCGGGGAGCTGTTTTTT. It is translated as CASRQTSPGELFF.

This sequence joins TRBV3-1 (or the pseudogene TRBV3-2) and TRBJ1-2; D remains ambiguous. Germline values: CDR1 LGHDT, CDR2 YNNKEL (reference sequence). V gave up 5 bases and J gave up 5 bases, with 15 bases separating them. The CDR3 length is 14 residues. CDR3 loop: CASSYLEGEYGYTF. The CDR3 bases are TGTGCCAGCAGCTATCTCGAGGGTGAATATGGCTACACCTTC.

The CDR3 region is CASSQVSRLWEAGELFF. In DNA form, the CDR3 reads TGTGCCAGCAGCCAAGTCTCGCGGCTTTGGGAAGCCGGGGAGCTGTTTTTT. This chain uses TRBV14 with TRBJ2-2; D unclear. The CDR3 runs 17 residues. Per the germline V gene, CDR1 is SGHDN and CDR2 is FVKESK. With 1 base removed from V and 6 bases from J, the gap between germline ends came to 18 bases.

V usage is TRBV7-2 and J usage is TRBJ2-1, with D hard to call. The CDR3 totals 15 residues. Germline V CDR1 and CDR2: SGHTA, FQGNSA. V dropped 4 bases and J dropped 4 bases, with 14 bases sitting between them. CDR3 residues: CASSSGVSRYNEQFF. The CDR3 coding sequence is TGTGCCAGCAGCTCGGGCGTAAGCAGATACAATGAGCAGTTCTTC.

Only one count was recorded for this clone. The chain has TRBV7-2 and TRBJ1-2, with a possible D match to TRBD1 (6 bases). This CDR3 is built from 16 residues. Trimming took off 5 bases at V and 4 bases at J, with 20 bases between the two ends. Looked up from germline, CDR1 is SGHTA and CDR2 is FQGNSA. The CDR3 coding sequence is TGTGCCAGCAGCCTACTCGGGACATCATTCCCCTATGGCTACACCTTC. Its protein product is CASSLLGTSFPYGYTF.

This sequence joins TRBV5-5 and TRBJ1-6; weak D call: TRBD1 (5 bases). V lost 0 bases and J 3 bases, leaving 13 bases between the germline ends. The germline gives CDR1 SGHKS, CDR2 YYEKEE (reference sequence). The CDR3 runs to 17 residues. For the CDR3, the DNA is TGTGCCAGCAGCTTGGGGGAAAGGGGTATCTATAATTCACCCCTCCACTTT. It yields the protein CASSLGERGIYNSPLHF.

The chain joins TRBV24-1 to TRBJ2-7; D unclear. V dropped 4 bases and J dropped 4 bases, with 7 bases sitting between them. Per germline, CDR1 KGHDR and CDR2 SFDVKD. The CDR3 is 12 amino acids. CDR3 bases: TGTGCCACCAGTGACGCGACATACGAGCAGTACTTC. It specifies CATSDATYEQYF.

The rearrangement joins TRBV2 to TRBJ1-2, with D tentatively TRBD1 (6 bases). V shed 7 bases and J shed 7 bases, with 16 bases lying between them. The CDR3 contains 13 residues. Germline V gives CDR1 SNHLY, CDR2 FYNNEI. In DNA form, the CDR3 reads TGTGCCAGCATTGCCGGGGGCTCGGTTGGCTACACCTTC. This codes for CASIAGGSVGYTF. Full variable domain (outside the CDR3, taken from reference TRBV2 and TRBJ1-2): EPEVTQTPSHQVTQMGQEVILRCVPISNHLYFYWYRQILGQKVEFLVSFYNNEISEKSEIFDDQFSVERPDGSNFTLKIRSTKLEDSAMYFCASIAGGSVGYTFGSGTRLTVV.

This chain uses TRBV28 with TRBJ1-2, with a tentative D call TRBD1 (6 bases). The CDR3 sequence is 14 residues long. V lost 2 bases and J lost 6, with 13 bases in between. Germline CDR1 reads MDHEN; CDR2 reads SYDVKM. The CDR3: CASSLPRDIDGYTF. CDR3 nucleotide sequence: TGTGCCAGCAGTTTACCCCGGGACATTGATGGCTACACCTTC.

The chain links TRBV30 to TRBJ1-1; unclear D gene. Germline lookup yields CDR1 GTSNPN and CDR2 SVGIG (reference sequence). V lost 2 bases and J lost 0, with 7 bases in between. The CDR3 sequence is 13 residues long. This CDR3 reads CAWSLLLNTEAFF. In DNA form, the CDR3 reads TGTGCCTGGAGTTTACTTCTGAACACTGAAGCTTTCTTT. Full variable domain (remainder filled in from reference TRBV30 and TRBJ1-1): SQTIHQWPATLVQPVGSPLSLECTVEGTSNPNLYWYRQAAGRGLQLLFYSVGIGQISSEVPQNLSASRPQDRQFILSSKKLLLSDSGFYLCAWSLLLNTEAFFGQGTRLTVV.

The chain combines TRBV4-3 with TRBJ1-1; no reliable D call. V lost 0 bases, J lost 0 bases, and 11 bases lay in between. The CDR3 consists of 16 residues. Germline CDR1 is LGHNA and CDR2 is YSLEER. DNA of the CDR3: TGCGCCAGCAGCCAAGATCCCCCCGTCGTGAACACTGAAGCTTTCTTT. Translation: CASSQDPPVVNTEAFF.

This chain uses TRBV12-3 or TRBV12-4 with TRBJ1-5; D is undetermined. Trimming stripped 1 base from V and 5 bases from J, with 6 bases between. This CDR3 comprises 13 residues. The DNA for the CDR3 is TGTGCCAGCAGTTTAGGGCCGTATCAGCCCCAGCATTTT. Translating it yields CASSLGPYQPQHF.

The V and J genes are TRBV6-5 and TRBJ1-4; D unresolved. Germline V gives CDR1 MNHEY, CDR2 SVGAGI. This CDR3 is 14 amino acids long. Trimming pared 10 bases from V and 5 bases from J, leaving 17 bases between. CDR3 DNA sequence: TGTGCCACCCGAAATGGGCGAAGGAATGAAAAACTGTTTTTT. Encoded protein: CATRNGRRNEKLFF.

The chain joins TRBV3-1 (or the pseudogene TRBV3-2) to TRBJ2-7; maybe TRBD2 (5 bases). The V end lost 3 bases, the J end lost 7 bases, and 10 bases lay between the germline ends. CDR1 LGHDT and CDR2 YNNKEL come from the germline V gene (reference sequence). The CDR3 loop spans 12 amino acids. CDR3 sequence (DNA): TGTGCCAGCAGCCAGGGAGTAGGAGAGCAGTACTTC. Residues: CASSQGVGEQYF.

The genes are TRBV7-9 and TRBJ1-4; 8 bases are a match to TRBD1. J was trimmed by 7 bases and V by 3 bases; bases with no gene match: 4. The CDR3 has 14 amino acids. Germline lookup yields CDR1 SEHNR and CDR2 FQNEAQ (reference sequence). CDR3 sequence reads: CASSFSGTGEKLFF. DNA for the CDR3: TGTGCCAGCAGCTTCTCCGGGACAGGTGAAAAACTGTTTTTT.

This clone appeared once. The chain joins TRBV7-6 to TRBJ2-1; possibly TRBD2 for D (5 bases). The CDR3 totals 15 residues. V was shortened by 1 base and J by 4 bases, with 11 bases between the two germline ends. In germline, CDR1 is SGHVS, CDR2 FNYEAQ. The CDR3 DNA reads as TGTGCCAGCAGCTTAGGACGGGGTGCATACAATGAGCAGTTCTTC. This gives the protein CASSLGRGAYNEQFF.

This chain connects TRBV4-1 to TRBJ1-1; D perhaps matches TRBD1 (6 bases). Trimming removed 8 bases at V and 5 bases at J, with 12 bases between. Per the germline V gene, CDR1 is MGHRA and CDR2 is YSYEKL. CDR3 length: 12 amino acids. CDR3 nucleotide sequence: TGCGCCAGCGGGGGGCAGGGGACTGAAGCTTTCTTT. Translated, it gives CASGGQGTEAFF.

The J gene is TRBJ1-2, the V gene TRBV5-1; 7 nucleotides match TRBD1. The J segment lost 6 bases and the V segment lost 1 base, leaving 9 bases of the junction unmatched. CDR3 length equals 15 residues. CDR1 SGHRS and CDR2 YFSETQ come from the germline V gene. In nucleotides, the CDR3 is TGCGCCAGCAGCTTGATATGGGACAGCTCAGATGGCTACACCTTC. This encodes CASSLIWDSSDGYTF.

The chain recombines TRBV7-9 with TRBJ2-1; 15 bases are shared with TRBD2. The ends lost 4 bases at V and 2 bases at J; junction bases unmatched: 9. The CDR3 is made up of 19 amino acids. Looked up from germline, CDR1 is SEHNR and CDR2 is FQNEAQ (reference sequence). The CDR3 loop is CASSSKAGLAGGPYNEQFF. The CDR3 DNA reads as TGTGCCAGCAGCTCCAAAGCAGGACTAGCGGGGGGGCCCTACAATGAGCAGTTCTTC.

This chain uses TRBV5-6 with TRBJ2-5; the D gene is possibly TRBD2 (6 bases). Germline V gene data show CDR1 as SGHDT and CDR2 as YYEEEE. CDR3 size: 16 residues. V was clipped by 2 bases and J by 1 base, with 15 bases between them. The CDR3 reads CASSLAGHNFQETQYF. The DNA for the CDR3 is TGTGCCAGCAGCTTAGCGGGCCACAACTTCCAAGAGACCCAGTACTTC.

The CDR3 here is CASSYADRGNYGYTF. CDR3 in DNA: TGTGCCAGCAGTTATGCCGACAGGGGGAACTATGGCTACACCTTC. The genes are TRBV6-2 or TRBV6-3 and TRBJ1-2; 9 positions agree with TRBD1. Germline V lookup: CDR1 MNHEY, CDR2 SVGEGT. Trimming removed 3 bases from V and 2 bases from J; junction bases left unmatched: 4. The CDR3 runs to 15 residues.

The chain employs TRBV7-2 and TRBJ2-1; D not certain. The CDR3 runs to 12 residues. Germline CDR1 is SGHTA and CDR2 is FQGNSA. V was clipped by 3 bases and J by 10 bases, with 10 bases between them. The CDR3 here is CASSLNPVEQFF. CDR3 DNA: TGTGCCAGCAGCTTGAACCCTGTCGAGCAGTTCTTC.

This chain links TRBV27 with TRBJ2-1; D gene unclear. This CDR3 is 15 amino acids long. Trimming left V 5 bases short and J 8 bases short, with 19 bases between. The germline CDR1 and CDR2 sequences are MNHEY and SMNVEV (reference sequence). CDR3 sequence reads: CASSAGPLPGDEQFF. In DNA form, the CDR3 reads TGTGCCAGCAGTGCCGGGCCGCTTCCCGGCGATGAGCAGTTCTTC.

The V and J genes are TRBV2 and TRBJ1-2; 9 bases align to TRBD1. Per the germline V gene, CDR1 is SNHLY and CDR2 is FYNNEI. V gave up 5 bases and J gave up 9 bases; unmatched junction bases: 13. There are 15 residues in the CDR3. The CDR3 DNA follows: TGTGCCAGCAGTAAGGAAGGTGGGACAGGGATGAGCTACACCTTC. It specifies CASSKEGGTGMSYTF.

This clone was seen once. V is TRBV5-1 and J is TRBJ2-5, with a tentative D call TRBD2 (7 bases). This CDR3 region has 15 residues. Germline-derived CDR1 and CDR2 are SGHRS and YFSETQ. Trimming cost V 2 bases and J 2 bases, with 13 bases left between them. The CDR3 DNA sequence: TGCGCCAGCAGCTTAACGGGGGGCGTTCAAGAGACCCAGTACTTC. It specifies CASSLTGGVQETQYF.

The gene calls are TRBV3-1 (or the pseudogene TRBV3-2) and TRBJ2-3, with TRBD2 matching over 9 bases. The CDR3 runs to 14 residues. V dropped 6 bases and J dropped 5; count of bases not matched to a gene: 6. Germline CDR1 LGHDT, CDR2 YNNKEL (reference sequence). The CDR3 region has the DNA TGTGCCAGCAGGAGAAGCGGGGGGAGAGATACGCAGTATTTT. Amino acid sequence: CASRRSGGRDTQYF.

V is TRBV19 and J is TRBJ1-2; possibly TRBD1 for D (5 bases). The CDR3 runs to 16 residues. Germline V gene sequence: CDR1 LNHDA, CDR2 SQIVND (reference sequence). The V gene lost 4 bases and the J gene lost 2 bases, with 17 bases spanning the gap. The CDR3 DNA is TGTGCCAGTAGTAGGTGGGCAGGTCGGGGCAACTATGGCTACACCTTC. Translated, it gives CASSRWAGRGNYGYTF.

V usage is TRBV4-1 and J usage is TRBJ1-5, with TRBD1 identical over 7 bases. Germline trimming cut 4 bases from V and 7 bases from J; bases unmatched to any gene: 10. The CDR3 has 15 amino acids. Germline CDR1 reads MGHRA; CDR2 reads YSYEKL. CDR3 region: CASSPRDRLGQPQHF. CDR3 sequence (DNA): TGCGCCAGCAGCCCTCGGGACAGATTGGGACAGCCCCAGCATTTT.

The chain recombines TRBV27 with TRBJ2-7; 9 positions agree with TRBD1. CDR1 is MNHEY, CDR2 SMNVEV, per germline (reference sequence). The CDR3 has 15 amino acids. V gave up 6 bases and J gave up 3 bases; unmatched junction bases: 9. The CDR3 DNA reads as TGTGCCAGCAGCATATCGGGGACAGGGTTCTACGAGCAGTACTTC. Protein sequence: CASSISGTGFYEQYF.

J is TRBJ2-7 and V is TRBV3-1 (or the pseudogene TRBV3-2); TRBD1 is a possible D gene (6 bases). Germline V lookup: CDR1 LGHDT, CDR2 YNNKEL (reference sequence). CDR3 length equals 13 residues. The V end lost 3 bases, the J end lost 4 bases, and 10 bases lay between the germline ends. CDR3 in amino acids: CASSHSGVYEQYF. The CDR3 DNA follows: TGTGCCAGCAGCCATTCAGGGGTTTACGAGCAGTACTTC.

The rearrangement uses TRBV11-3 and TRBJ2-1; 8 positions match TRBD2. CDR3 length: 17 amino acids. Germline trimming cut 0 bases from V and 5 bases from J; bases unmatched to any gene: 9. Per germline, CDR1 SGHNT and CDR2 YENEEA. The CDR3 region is CASSLDFAGGGHNEQFF. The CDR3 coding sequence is TGTGCCAGCAGCTTAGACTTTGCGGGGGGTGGCCACAATGAGCAGTTCTTC. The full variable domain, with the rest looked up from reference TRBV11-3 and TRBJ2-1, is EAGVVQSPRYKIIEKKQPVAFWCNPISGHNTLYWYLQNLGQGPELLIRYENEEAVDDSQLPKDRFSAERLKGVDSTLKIQPAELGDSAVYLCASSLDFAGGGHNEQFFGPGTRLTVL.

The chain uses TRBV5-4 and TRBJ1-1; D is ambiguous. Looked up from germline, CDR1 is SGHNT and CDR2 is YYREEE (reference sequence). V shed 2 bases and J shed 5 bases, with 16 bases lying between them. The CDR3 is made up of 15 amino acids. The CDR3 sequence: CASSLSAGSRTEAFF. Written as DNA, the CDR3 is TGTGCCAGCAGCTTATCGGCCGGGAGCAGAACTGAAGCTTTCTTT.